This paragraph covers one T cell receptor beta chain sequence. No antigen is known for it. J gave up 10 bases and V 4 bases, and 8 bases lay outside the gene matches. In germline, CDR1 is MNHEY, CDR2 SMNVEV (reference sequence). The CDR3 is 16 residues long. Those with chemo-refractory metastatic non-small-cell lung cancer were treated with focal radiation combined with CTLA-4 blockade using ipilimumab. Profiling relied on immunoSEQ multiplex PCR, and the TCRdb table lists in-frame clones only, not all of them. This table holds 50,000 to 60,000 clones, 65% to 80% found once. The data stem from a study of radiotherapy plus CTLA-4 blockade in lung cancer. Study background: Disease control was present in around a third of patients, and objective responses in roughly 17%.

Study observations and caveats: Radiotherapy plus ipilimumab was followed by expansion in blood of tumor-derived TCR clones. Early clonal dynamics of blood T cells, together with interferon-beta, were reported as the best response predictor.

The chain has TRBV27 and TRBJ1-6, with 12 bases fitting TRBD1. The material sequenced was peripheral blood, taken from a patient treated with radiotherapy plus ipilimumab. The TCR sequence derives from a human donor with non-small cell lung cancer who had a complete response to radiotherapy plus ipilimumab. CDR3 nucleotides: TGTGCCAGCAGTTCCCATGCCGGGACAGGGGGCTCACCCCTCCACTTT. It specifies CASSSHAGTGGSPLHF.